This passage covers 30 T cell receptor beta chains from one sample sequenced in a study of T cells in localized non-small cell lung cancer. The table came from immunoSEQ multiplex PCR; TCRdb's copy has only in-frame clones and leaves some out. The sample shows about 59,000 clones, roughly nine tenths of them seen only once. Specimen: peripheral blood, collected before any cancer treatment. These receptors came from a man aged 40 to 69 with stage I lung adenocarcinoma.

This clone occurred a few times. V usage is TRBV19 and J usage is TRBJ2-3, with D possibly matching TRBD1 (5 bases). The V gene's germline CDR1 is LNHDA and CDR2 SQIVND (reference sequence). V was shortened by 5 bases and J by 4 bases, with 13 bases between the two germline ends. The length of the CDR3 is 14 residues. As DNA, the CDR3 is TGTGCCAGTAGTCCGTCAGGGCCCTCAGATACGCAGTATTTT. Protein product: CASSPSGPSDTQYF.

The chain uses TRBV5-1 and TRBJ2-3; a possible D gene is TRBD2 (5 bases). V dropped 0 bases and J dropped 0 bases, with 11 bases sitting between them. The CDR3 extends over 16 amino acids. Germline CDR1 and CDR2: SGHRS and YFSETQ. The chain's CDR3 is CASSLALAASTDTQYF. Written as DNA, the CDR3 is TGCGCCAGCAGCTTGGCTCTAGCAGCTAGCACAGATACGCAGTATTTT.

The chain uses TRBV6-5 and TRBJ1-1; D unclear. There are 14 residues in the CDR3. Germline V gives CDR1 MNHEY, CDR2 SVGAGI. V was pared by 6 bases and J by 4 bases, with 15 bases between. The CDR3 reads CASSPYDGPTEAFF. The CDR3 DNA reads TGTGCCAGCAGCCCGTACGACGGACCCACTGAAGCTTTCTTT.

J is TRBJ2-1 and V is TRBV2; no reliable D call. From germline, CDR1 is SNHLY and CDR2 FYNNEI. The germline V and J ends were trimmed by 0 bases and 6 bases, with 12 bases remaining between them. CDR3 length: 15 amino acids. The CDR3 region has the DNA TGTGCCAGCAGTGAAGCGCGCACTCCCACCAATGAGCAGTTCTTC. It yields the protein CASSEARTPTNEQFF.

The chain carries TRBV5-5 and TRBJ1-1, with unresolved D. CDR3 length: 13 residues. Per germline, CDR1 SGHKS and CDR2 YYEKEE (reference sequence). The ends were cut back, 0 bases at V and 1 base at J, with 4 bases in the middle. CDR3 DNA sequence: TGTGCCAGCAGCTTGGGGGGGAACACTGAAGCTTTCTTT. Protein product: CASSLGGNTEAFF.

This clone was seen only once. This chain uses TRBV28 with TRBJ2-5; D gene uncertain. Germline V gives CDR1 MDHEN, CDR2 SYDVKM. This CDR3 is 14 amino acids long. Trimming removed 8 bases at V and 5 bases at J, with 18 bases between. The DNA of the CDR3 is TGTGCCAGCTCCAAACTGGGTGAGCAGGAGACCCAGTACTTC. Amino acid sequence: CASSKLGEQETQYF.

The rearrangement links TRBV28 to TRBJ1-1, with D tentatively TRBD1 (6 bases). The CDR3 consists of 13 residues. V lost 3 bases, J lost 5 bases, and 10 bases lay in between. The V gene's germline CDR1 is MDHEN and CDR2 SYDVKM. The DNA of the CDR3 is TGTGCCAGCAGTTTGCAGGGGATAACTGAAGCTTTCTTT. Translation: CASSLQGITEAFF.

The chain is built from TRBV5-6 and TRBJ2-3; maybe TRBD2 (6 bases). Germline V gene data show CDR1 as SGHDT and CDR2 as YYEEEE. Trimming took 3 bases from V and 1 from J, leaving 12 bases between them. This CDR3 has 15 amino acids. In DNA form, the CDR3 reads TGTGCCAGCAGCTGGGGCGGGGAAGGCACAGATACGCAGTATTTT. It yields the protein CASSWGGEGTDTQYF.

The chain links TRBV30 to TRBJ2-5, with 9 bases identical to TRBD1. TRBJ2-7 matches the DNA end more closely, so the J call is doubtful. The CDR3 length is 13 residues. Germline-derived CDR1 and CDR2 are GTSNPN and SVGIG (reference sequence). DNA of the CDR3: TGTGCCTGGAGCCGGGACAGGGCCCTCGAGCAGTACTTC. It encodes CAWSRDRALEQYF.

The V call is TRBV7-8, the J call TRBJ2-6; maybe TRBD2 (5 bases). The V gene's germline CDR1 is SGHVS and CDR2 FQNEAQ. CDR3 length: 16 residues. V lost 4 bases and J 0 bases, leaving 10 bases between the germline ends. CDR3 amino acids: CASSSSTSSGANVLTF. Here the CDR3 DNA reads TGTGCCAGCAGCTCAAGCACTAGCTCTGGGGCCAACGTCCTGACTTTC.

J is TRBJ2-7 and V is TRBV5-8; the D is unclear. Trimming took off 4 bases at V and 5 bases at J, with 10 bases between the two ends. Germline CDR1 SGHTS, CDR2 YDEGEE. The length of the CDR3 is 12 residues. The CDR3 here is CASSGVGHEQYF. CDR3 nucleotide sequence: TGTGCCAGCAGCGGGGTAGGACACGAGCAGTACTTC.

The chain employs TRBV19 and TRBJ2-1; the D is unclear. Trimming shortened V by 2 bases and J by 8 bases, and 16 bases separated the two germline ends. CDR1 LNHDA and CDR2 SQIVND come from the germline V gene (reference sequence). The CDR3 is made up of 15 amino acids. The CDR3 DNA sequence: TGTGCCAGTAGTATACCGCTCCACTCGGGCGATGAGCAGTTCTTC. This gives the protein CASSIPLHSGDEQFF.

The chain recombines TRBV6-1 with TRBJ2-7; D is ambiguous. Trimming pared 1 base from V and 0 bases from J, leaving 4 bases between. The CDR3 covers 13 residues. Germline V gene lookup returns CDR1 MNHNS and CDR2 SASEGT. The CDR3 reads CASSEGISYEQYF. As DNA, the CDR3 is TGTGCCAGCAGTGAAGGGATCTCCTACGAGCAGTACTTC.

The J gene is TRBJ2-7, the V gene TRBV5-1; D is possibly TRBD2 (5 bases). Trimming left V 2 bases short and J 5 bases short, with 14 bases between. CDR3 length: 14 residues. The germline V gene encodes CDR1 SGHRS and CDR2 YFSETQ. The CDR3 DNA reads as TGCGCCAGCAGCTTAGGCCTAGCCGTCGACGAGCAGTACTTC. Residues: CASSLGLAVDEQYF.

This sequence joins TRBV27 and TRBJ1-4, with 9 bases that match TRBD1. J was trimmed by 10 bases and V by 6 bases; bases with no gene match: 9. Germline CDR1 MNHEY, CDR2 SMNVEV (reference sequence). The CDR3 extends over 14 amino acids. The CDR3 reads CASSRGTGFGKLFF. In DNA form, the CDR3 reads TGTGCCAGCAGCCGCGGGACAGGGTTTGGAAAACTGTTTTTT. The full variable domain, its missing parts supplied by reference TRBV27 and TRBJ1-4, is EAQVTQNPRYLITVTGKKLTVTCSQNMNHEYMSWYRQDPGLGLRQIYYSMNVEVTDKGDVPEGYKVSRKEKRNFPLILESPSPNQTSLYFCASSRGTGFGKLFFGSGTQLSVL.

This chain joins TRBV4-1 and TRBJ2-3, with 9 bases identical to TRBD2. The CDR3 is 16 residues long. Germline trimming cut 1 base from V and 2 bases from J; bases unmatched to any gene: 4. The germline gives CDR1 MGHRA, CDR2 YSYEKL. This CDR3 reads CASSQGLAGNTDTQYF. DNA of the CDR3: TGCGCCAGCAGCCAAGGTCTAGCGGGGAACACAGATACGCAGTATTTT.

This clone has a single count. The chain links TRBV4-2 to TRBJ1-5, with TRBD1 matching over 7 bases. With V trimmed by 0 bases and J by 0 bases, 5 bases remained unmatched. CDR3 length: 17 amino acids. CDR1 is LGHNA and CDR2 is YNFKEQ in the germline V gene. CDR3 sequence reads: CASSQERTGYSNQPQHF. The CDR3 region has the DNA TGTGCCAGCAGCCAAGAGCGGACAGGATATAGCAATCAGCCCCAGCATTTT.

The V gene is TRBV18, the J gene TRBJ2-3; D uncertain. The V end lost 5 bases, the J end lost 0 bases, and 15 bases lay between the germline ends. The germline gives CDR1 KGHSH, CDR2 LQKENI. This CDR3 comprises 16 residues. The CDR3 reads CASSEQDPESTDTQYF. The CDR3 DNA reads TGTGCCAGCTCAGAGCAGGACCCGGAAAGCACAGATACGCAGTATTTT.

The V gene is TRBV7-6, the J gene TRBJ1-5, with D uncertain. Germline V CDR1 and CDR2: SGHVS, FNYEAQ. The CDR3 totals 14 residues. The ends were cut back, 1 base at V and 5 bases at J, with 9 bases in the middle. The CDR3 sequence is CASSLGTLDQPQHF. In nucleotides, the CDR3 is TGTGCCAGCAGCTTAGGGACCCTCGATCAGCCCCAGCATTTT. Based on the CDR3 plus reference TRBV7-6 and TRBJ1-5, the full variable domain is GAGVSQSPRYKVTKRGQDVALRCDPISGHVSLYWYRQALGQGPEFLTYFNYEAQQDKSGLPNDRFSAERPEGSISTLTIQRTEQRDSAMYRCASSLGTLDQPQHFGDGTRLSIL.

The chain has TRBV4-1 and TRBJ1-2; D may be TRBD1 (5 bases). CDR3 size: 14 residues. Trimming shortened V by 4 bases and J by 2 bases, and 11 bases separated the two germline ends. Germline values: CDR1 MGHRA, CDR2 YSYEKL. In DNA, the CDR3 is TGCGCCAGCAGCCCCGCGCAGGGCAACTATGGCTACACCTTC. Its protein product is CASSPAQGNYGYTF.

V usage is TRBV2 and J usage is TRBJ1-5, with D possibly TRBD1 on 5 matching bases. This CDR3 region has 14 residues. V lost 3 bases to trimming and J lost 5 bases, with 11 bases between them. Germline CDR1 and CDR2: SNHLY and FYNNEI. The CDR3 nucleotides are TGTGCCAGCAGTGACAGGGCGGGGGATCAGCCCCAGCATTTT. Amino acids: CASSDRAGDQPQHF.

V is TRBV11-2 and J is TRBJ2-7, with 9 nucleotides matching TRBD2. J was trimmed by 4 bases and V by 5 bases; bases with no gene match: 6. Germline CDR1 reads SGHAT; CDR2 reads FQNNGV. This CDR3 has 14 residues. The CDR3 loop reads CASSPSSGKYEQYF. The CDR3 nucleotides read TGTGCCAGCAGCCCCTCTAGCGGGAAATACGAGCAGTACTTC.

The chain links TRBV21-1 to TRBJ1-2; the table names TRBD1, a call not compared with the DNA. TRBV21-1 is shown as a pseudogene. This CDR3 region has 18 residues. CDR3 nucleotides: TGTGCCAGCAGCAAAAAGTACGGTGTGGCTGGGACAGGGGGTGGCTACACCTTC. Translating it yields CASSKKYGVAGTGGGYTF.

This rearrangement joins TRBV28 to TRBJ2-1; a weak D match, TRBD2 (5 bases). Germline loops: CDR1 MDHEN, CDR2 SYDVKM. Trimming removed 6 bases from V and 2 bases from J, with 14 bases in between. CDR3 length: 15 residues. DNA for the CDR3: TGTGCCAGCAGCCTCCGCGGGCGCACCTACAATGAGCAGTTCTTC. This gives the protein CASSLRGRTYNEQFF.

Note on this clone: This CDR3 is also generated by other DNA sequences in the sample. V gene TRBV18 combines with J gene TRBJ2-3; D is perhaps TRBD1 (7 bases). Per the germline V gene, CDR1 is KGHSH and CDR2 is LQKENI. This CDR3 comprises 15 residues. The V gene lost 2 bases and the J gene lost 1 base, with 10 bases spanning the gap. CDR3 residues: CASSPSRGGTDTQYF. The CDR3 nucleotides read TGTGCCAGCTCACCATCCAGGGGGGGCACAGATACGCAGTATTTT.

The chain carries TRBV30 and TRBJ2-7; D gene ambiguous. The CDR3 runs 12 residues. V was shortened by 3 bases and J by 2 bases, with 8 bases between the two germline ends. The germline CDR1 and CDR2 sequences are GTSNPN and SVGIG (reference sequence). This CDR3 reads CAWSRPPYEQYF. The CDR3 DNA sequence: TGTGCCTGGAGCCGCCCCCCCTACGAGCAGTACTTC.

The chain employs TRBV7-9 and TRBJ2-7; tentative D call: TRBD2 (5 bases). The length of the CDR3 is 14 residues. Germline V gives CDR1 SEHNR, CDR2 FQNEAQ (reference sequence). V dropped 6 bases and J dropped 4 bases, with 16 bases sitting between them. In DNA, the CDR3 is TGTGCCAGCAGTGCCGGGATTTTCGAATACGAGCAGTACTTC. This encodes CASSAGIFEYEQYF.

V gene TRBV6-5 combines with J gene TRBJ1-2, with D possibly TRBD1 on 5 matching bases. Between the trimmed V and J ends, which lost 2 bases and 8 bases, there was a span of 12 bases. The CDR3 is 13 amino acids. Germline V gene sequence: CDR1 MNHEY, CDR2 SVGAGI. CDR3 region: CASSYGQGWGYTF. Here the CDR3 DNA reads TGTGCCAGCAGTTACGGGCAGGGTTGGGGCTACACCTTC.

The chain combines TRBV28 with TRBJ2-2; D perhaps matches TRBD2 (5 bases). Germline V CDR1 and CDR2: MDHEN, SYDVKM. Trimming removed 7 bases from V and 0 bases from J, with 18 bases in between. The CDR3 loop spans 17 amino acids. The CDR3 DNA is TGTGCCAGCACAACATCTTACCGGGAATCGAACACCGGGGAGCTGTTTTTT. Its translation is CASTTSYRESNTGELFF.

The rearrangement uses TRBV29-1 and TRBJ2-5, with D perhaps matching TRBD1 or TRBD2 (6 bases each). V was cut by 0 bases and J by 5 bases, with 16 bases left in between. Germline assignment: CDR1 SQVTM and CDR2 ANQGSEA. This CDR3 is 15 amino acids long. The CDR3 sequence is CSVEEGGGRGETQYF. CDR3 bases: TGCAGCGTTGAAGAAGGTGGGGGGCGCGGGGAGACCCAGTACTTC.